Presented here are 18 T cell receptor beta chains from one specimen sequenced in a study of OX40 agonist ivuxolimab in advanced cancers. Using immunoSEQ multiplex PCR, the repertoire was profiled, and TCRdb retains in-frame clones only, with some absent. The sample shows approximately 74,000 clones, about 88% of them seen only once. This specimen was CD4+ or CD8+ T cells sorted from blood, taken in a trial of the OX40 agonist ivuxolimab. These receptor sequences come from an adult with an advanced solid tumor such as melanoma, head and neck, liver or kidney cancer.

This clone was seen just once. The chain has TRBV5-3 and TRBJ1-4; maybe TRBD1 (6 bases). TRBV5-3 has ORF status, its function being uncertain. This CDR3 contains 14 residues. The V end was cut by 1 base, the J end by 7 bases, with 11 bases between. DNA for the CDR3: TGTGCCAGAAGCTTGAATCAGGGGCGTGAAAAACTGTTTTTT. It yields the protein CARSLNQGREKLFF.

This CDR3 reads CASSKTSGRGSSYEQYF. The CDR3, as DNA: TGTGCCAGCAGCAAAACTAGCGGGAGGGGTAGCTCCTACGAGCAGTACTTC. V is TRBV7-2 and J is TRBJ2-7; 13 nucleotides line up with TRBD2. Germline V lookup: CDR1 SGHTA, CDR2 FQGNSA. The CDR3 spans 17 residues. V shed 5 bases, J shed 0 bases, and the junction held 7 bases outside the gene matches.

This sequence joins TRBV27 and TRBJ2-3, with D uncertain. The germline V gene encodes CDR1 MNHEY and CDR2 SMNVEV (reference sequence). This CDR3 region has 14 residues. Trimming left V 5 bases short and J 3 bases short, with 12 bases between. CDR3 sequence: CASSPNRRTDTQYF. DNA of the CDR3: TGTGCCAGCAGTCCTAACCGTCGAACAGATACGCAGTATTTT.

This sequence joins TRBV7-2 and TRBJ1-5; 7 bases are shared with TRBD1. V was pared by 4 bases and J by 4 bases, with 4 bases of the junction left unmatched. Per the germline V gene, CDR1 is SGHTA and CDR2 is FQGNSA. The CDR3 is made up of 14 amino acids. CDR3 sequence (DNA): TGTGCCAGCAGCTGGGGACAGCATAATCAGCCCCAGCATTTT. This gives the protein CASSWGQHNQPQHF.

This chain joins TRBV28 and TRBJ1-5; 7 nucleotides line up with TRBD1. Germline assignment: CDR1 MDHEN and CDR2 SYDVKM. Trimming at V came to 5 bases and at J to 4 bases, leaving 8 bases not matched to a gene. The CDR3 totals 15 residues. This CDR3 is CASSRRDRENQPQHF. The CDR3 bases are TGTGCCAGCAGTCGCCGGGACAGAGAGAATCAGCCCCAGCATTTT. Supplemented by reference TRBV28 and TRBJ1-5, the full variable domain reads DVKVTQSSRYLVKRTGEKVFLECVQDMDHENMFWYRQDPGLGLRLIYFSYDVKMKEKGDIPEGYSVSREKKERFSLILESASTNQTSMYLCASSRRDRENQPQHFGDGTRLSIL.

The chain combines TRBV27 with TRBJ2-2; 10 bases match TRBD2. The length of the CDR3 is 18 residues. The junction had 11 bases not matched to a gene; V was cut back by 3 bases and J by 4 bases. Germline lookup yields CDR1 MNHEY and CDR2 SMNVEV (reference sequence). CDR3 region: CASSLQGWLAGVTGELFF. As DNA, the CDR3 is TGTGCCAGCAGTTTGCAAGGTTGGCTAGCGGGAGTCACCGGGGAGCTGTTTTTT.

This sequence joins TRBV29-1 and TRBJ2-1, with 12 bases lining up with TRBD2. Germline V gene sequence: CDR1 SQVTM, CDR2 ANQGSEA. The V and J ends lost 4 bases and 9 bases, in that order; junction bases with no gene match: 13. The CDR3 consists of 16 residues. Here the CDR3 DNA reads TGCAGCGTTGTTCGCCCGACTAGCGGGAGTGAGGTTGAGCAGTTCTTC. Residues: CSVVRPTSGSEVEQFF.

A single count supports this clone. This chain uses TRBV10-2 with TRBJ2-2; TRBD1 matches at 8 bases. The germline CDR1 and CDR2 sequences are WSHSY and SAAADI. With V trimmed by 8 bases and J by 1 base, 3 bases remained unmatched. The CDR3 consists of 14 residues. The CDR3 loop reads CASRQGMNTGELFF. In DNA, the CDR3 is TGCGCCAGCCGACAGGGGATGAACACCGGGGAGCTGTTTTTT.

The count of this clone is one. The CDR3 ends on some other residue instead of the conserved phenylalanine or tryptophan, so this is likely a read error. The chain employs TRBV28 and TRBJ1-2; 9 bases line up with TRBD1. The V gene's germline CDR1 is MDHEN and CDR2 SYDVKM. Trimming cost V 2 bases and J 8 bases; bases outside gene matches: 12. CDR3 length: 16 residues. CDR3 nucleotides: TGTGCCAGCAGTTTAGTACAGGGGGCGGAGGCGGGCGGCTACACCCTC. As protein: CASSLVQGAEAGGYTL.

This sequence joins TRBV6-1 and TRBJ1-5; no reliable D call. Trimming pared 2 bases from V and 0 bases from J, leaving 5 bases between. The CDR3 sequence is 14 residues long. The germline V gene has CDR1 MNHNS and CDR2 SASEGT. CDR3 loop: CASSERDSNQPQHF. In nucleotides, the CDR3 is TGTGCCAGCAGTGAAAGGGATAGCAATCAGCCCCAGCATTTT.

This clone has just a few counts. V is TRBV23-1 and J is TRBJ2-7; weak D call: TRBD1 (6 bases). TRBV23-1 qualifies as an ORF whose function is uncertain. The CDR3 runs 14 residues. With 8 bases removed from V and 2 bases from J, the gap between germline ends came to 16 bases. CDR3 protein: CASCLEKGAYEQYF. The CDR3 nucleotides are TGCGCCAGCTGCCTGGAAAAGGGGGCCTACGAGCAGTACTTC.

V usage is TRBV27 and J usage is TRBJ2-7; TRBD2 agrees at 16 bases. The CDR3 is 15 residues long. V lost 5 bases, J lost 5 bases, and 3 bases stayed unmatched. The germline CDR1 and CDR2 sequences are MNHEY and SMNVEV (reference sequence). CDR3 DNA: TGTGCCAGCAGTCCCGGGACTAGCGGGAGGGACGAGCAGTACTTC. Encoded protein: CASSPGTSGRDEQYF.

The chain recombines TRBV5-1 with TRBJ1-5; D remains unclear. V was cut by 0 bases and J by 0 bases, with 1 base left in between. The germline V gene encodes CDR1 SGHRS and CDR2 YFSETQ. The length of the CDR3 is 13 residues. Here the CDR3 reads CASSLDSNQPQHF. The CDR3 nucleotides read TGCGCCAGCAGCTTGGATAGCAATCAGCCCCAGCATTTT.

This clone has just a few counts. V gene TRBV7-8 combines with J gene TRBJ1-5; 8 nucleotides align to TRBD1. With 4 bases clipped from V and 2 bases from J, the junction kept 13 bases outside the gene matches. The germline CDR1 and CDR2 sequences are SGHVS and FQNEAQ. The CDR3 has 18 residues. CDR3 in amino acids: CASSSPGQVSFGNQPQHF. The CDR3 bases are TGTGCCAGCAGCTCCCCGGGACAGGTTTCCTTCGGCAATCAGCCCCAGCATTTT. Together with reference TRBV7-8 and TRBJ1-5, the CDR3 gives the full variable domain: GAGVSQSPRYKVAKRGQDVALRCDPISGHVSLFWYQQALGQGPEFLTYFQNEAQLDKSGLPSDRFFAERPEGSVSTLKIQRTQQEDSAVYLCASSSPGQVSFGNQPQHFGDGTRLSIL.

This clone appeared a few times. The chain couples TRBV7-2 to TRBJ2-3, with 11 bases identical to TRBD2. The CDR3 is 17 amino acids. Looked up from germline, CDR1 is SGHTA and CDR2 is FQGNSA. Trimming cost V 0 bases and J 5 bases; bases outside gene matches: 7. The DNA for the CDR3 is TGTGCCAGCAGCTTAGCGTTAGCGGGAGGGCCACAAGATACGCAGTATTTT. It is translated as CASSLALAGGPQDTQYF.

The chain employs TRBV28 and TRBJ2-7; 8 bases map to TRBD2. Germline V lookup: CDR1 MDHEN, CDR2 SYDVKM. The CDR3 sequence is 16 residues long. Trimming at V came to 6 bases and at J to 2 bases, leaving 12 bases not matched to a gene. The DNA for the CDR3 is TGTGCCAGCAGCCAGTTCACTAGCGGACCTACCTACGAGCAGTACTTC. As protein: CASSQFTSGPTYEQYF.

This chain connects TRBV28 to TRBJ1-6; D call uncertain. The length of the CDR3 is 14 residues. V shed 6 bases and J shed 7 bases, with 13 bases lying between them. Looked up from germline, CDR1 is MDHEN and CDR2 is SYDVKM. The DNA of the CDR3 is TGTGCCAGCAGGAGAACACTACAGAATTCACCCCTCCACTTT. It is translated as CASRRTLQNSPLHF.

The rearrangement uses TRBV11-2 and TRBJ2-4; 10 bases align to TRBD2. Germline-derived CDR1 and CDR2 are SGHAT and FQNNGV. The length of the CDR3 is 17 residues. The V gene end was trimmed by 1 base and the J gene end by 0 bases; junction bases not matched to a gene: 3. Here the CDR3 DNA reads TGTGCCAGCAGCTTAGCCGGGACTAGCGAAGCCAAAAACATTCAGTACTTC. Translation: CASSLAGTSEAKNIQYF.